These 29 T cell receptor beta chains were all obtained from the same sample, sequenced in a study of blood T cell repertoires in COVID-19. Sequenced by immunoSEQ multiplex PCR; TCRdb stores in-frame clones only, minus some. The table has around 28,000 clones, roughly 80% seen once. Specimen: peripheral blood. The receptors originated from a man between 65 and 85 years old with acute or convalescent COVID-19.

A word on this clone: Relative to the germline gene, one junction end is altered; a read error may explain this. V and J are TRBV6-2 or TRBV6-3 and TRBJ1-2; D may be TRBD1 (6 bases). Germline V gene data show CDR1 as MNHEY and CDR2 as SVGEGT. The CDR3 extends over 13 amino acids. The CDR3, as DNA: TGTGCCAGCAATTACACAAGGGGGGGTGGCTACACCTTC. It encodes CASNYTRGGGYTF.

V is TRBV2 and J is TRBJ2-5, with D perhaps TRBD1 (6 bases). CDR1 and CDR2 (germline): SNHLY, FYNNEI. Between the trimmed V and J ends, which lost 9 bases and 7 bases, there was a span of 18 bases. CDR3 length equals 13 residues. The CDR3 sequence: CASSPGHLGTQYF. The CDR3, as DNA: TGTGCCAGTAGTCCGGGACATCTTGGGACCCAGTACTTC.

The J gene is TRBJ1-2, the V gene TRBV10-3; D unresolved. The V end lost 0 bases, the J end lost 7 bases, and 12 bases lay between the germline ends. CDR1 ENHRY and CDR2 SYGVKD come from the germline V gene. The CDR3 runs to 14 residues. CDR3 nucleotides: TGTGCCATCAGTGAGTCGATTGCAGTAAGTGGCTACACCTTC. This codes for CAISESIAVSGYTF.

This chain links TRBV5-5 with TRBJ2-5; D gene uncertain. V was trimmed by 2 bases and J by 0 bases, leaving 8 bases between them. The CDR3 consists of 14 residues. Germline V gives CDR1 SGHKS, CDR2 YYEKEE (reference sequence). CDR3 bases: TGTGCCAGCAGCTTATTCCCATACCAAGAGACCCAGTACTTC. Its protein product is CASSLFPYQETQYF.

The chain employs TRBV7-2 and TRBJ2-1; possible D gene TRBD1, 7 bases. CDR1 and CDR2 from the germline V gene are SGHTA and FQGNSA. The V gene lost 4 bases and the J gene lost 8 bases, with 15 bases spanning the gap. This CDR3 region has 14 residues. This chain's CDR3 is CASSSSQGGDEQFF. The CDR3 coding sequence is TGTGCCAGCAGCTCAAGTCAGGGGGGCGATGAGCAGTTCTTC. The complete variable domain, with remaining parts taken from reference TRBV7-2 and TRBJ2-1, reads GAGVSQSPSNKVTEKGKDVELRCDPISGHTALYWYRQSLGQGLEFLIYFQGNSAPDKSGLPSDRFSAERTGGSVSTLTIQRTQQEDSAVYLCASSSSQGGDEQFFGPGTRLTVL.

This clone was detected a few times. This sequence joins TRBV7-2 and TRBJ2-5; D remains ambiguous. This CDR3 has 14 residues. Trimming cost V 1 base and J 2 bases, with 8 bases left between them. Germline CDR1 SGHTA, CDR2 FQGNSA. For the CDR3, the DNA is TGTGCCAGCAGCTTAGGTGTGAGGCAAGAGACCCAGTACTTC. This translates into CASSLGVRQETQYF.

The gene calls are TRBV6-6 and TRBJ2-7, with D possibly being TRBD1 (6 bases). The V end was cut by 7 bases, the J end by 6 bases, with 10 bases between. The germline gives CDR1 MNHNY, CDR2 SVGAGI (reference sequence). The CDR3 spans 11 residues. The CDR3 region is CASNNRVEQYF. DNA for the CDR3: TGTGCCAGCAATAACAGGGTCGAGCAGTACTTC.

The chain is built from TRBV20-1 and TRBJ2-7; the D gene is possibly TRBD1 (5 bases). The germline CDR1 and CDR2 sequences are DFQATT and SNEGSKA (reference sequence). This CDR3 contains 11 residues. The CDR3 spells CRGRVPYEQYF. The CDR3 DNA is TGCAGGGGGCGAGTGCCCTACGAGCAGTACTTC.

The chain recombines TRBV7-9 with TRBJ1-6; D unresolved. CDR1 and CDR2 from the germline V gene are SEHNR and FQNEAQ (reference sequence). CDR3 size: 14 residues. V lost 1 base to trimming and J lost 3 bases, with 4 bases between them. CDR3 loop: CASSLDSYNSPLHF. As DNA, the CDR3 is TGTGCCAGCAGCTTAGACAGCTATAATTCACCCCTCCACTTT.

The table lists this clone with a count of one. The chain recombines TRBV19 with TRBJ2-3; perhaps TRBD2 as D (6 bases). This CDR3 spans 16 amino acids. Trimming took off 4 bases at V and 6 bases at J, with 20 bases between the two ends. Germline CDR1 is LNHDA and CDR2 is SQIVND (reference sequence). CDR3 region: CASSTGTRFRDDTQYF. CDR3 nucleotides: TGTGCCAGTAGTACCGGGACTCGCTTCAGAGACGATACGCAGTATTTT.

The chain carries TRBV7-2 and TRBJ2-1; 8 nucleotides agree with TRBD1. The V gene's germline CDR1 is SGHTA and CDR2 FQGNSA. Trimming cost V 5 bases and J 0 bases; bases outside gene matches: 6. The CDR3 runs to 16 residues. The CDR3 DNA sequence: TGTGCCAGCAGCCCTTCAGGGGGCCTCTCCTACAATGAGCAGTTCTTC. As protein: CASSPSGGLSYNEQFF.

The V gene is TRBV6-5, the J gene TRBJ1-5; 9 bases are shared with TRBD1. There are 15 residues in the CDR3. Unmatched junction bases numbered 2, after V lost 5 bases and J lost 0 bases. Germline V gene sequence: CDR1 MNHEY, CDR2 SVGAGI. The CDR3 bases are TGTGCCAGCAGTCGACAGGGGGGTAGCAATCAGCCCCAGCATTTT. Translated: CASSRQGGSNQPQHF.

The chain joins TRBV7-2 to TRBJ2-1; 7 nucleotides match TRBD2. Germline V gene lookup returns CDR1 SGHTA and CDR2 FQGNSA. With V trimmed by 0 bases and J by 4 bases, 0 bases remained unmatched. The CDR3 is made up of 14 amino acids. As DNA, the CDR3 is TGTGCCAGCAGCTTAGCGGGAGGGTACAATGAGCAGTTCTTC. Amino acid sequence: CASSLAGGYNEQFF.

The V and J genes are TRBV14 and TRBJ2-3; D is possibly TRBD2 (5 bases). This CDR3 is 15 amino acids long. Trimming cost V 0 bases and J 8 bases, with 15 bases left between them. Germline loops: CDR1 SGHDN, CDR2 FVKESK. In DNA, the CDR3 is TGTGCCAGCAGCCAAGAACTAGGGCCCTACGCTACGCAGTATTTT. The encoded protein is CASSQELGPYATQYF.

This chain's CDR3 is CASSQYRQATYEQYF. The DNA of the CDR3 is TGTGCCAGCTCACAGTATCGACAAGCCACCTACGAGCAGTACTTC. The rearrangement uses TRBV18 and TRBJ2-7; no definite D call. In germline, CDR1 is KGHSH, CDR2 LQKENI. Between the trimmed V and J ends, which lost 4 bases and 2 bases, there was a span of 15 bases. The CDR3 sequence is 15 residues long. Based on the CDR3 plus reference TRBV18 and TRBJ2-7, the full variable domain is NAGVMQNPRHLVRRRGQEARLRCSPMKGHSHVYWYRQLPEEGLKFMVYLQKENIIDESGMPKERFSAEFPKEGPSILRIQQVVRGDSAAYFCASSQYRQATYEQYFGPGTRLTVT.

The CDR3 DNA follows: TGTGCCGGCAAGAGGGCAACTTACACCTTC. Protein product: CAGKRATYTF. This rearrangement joins TRBV2 to TRBJ1-2; D is unclear. Trimming pared 11 bases from V and 11 bases from J, leaving 15 bases between. The germline gives CDR1 SNHLY, CDR2 FYNNEI. The CDR3 is made up of 10 amino acids.

This rearrangement joins TRBV7-6 to TRBJ1-3; unclear D gene. CDR1 and CDR2 (germline): SGHVS, FNYEAQ. The CDR3 covers 15 residues. V was shortened by 1 base and J by 0 bases, with 7 bases between the two germline ends. The CDR3 spells CASSLGGASGNTIYF. The CDR3 coding sequence is TGTGCCAGCAGCTTAGGAGGAGCCTCTGGAAACACCATATATTTT.

CDR3 sequence reads: CASSHIQGMGEQYF. Written as DNA, the CDR3 is TGCGCCAGCAGCCACATACAGGGGATGGGAGAGCAGTACTTC. V usage is TRBV4-3 and J usage is TRBJ2-7; TRBD1 matches 7 bases. The V gene end was trimmed by 3 bases and the J gene end by 7 bases; junction bases not matched to a gene: 9. The length of the CDR3 is 14 residues. The germline CDR1 and CDR2 sequences are LGHNA and YSLEER.

The chain employs TRBV5-8 and TRBJ2-1; TRBD2 might be the D (6 bases). The CDR3 totals 14 residues. CDR1 and CDR2 from the germline V gene are SGHTS and YDEGEE. V shed 0 bases and J shed 9 bases, with 13 bases lying between them. CDR3 sequence: CASSLGLGPGEQFF. The CDR3 DNA follows: TGTGCCAGCAGCTTGGGACTAGGGCCGGGTGAGCAGTTCTTC.

The chain carries TRBV7-2 and TRBJ2-1; D gene unclear. The length of the CDR3 is 14 residues. Germline-derived CDR1 and CDR2 are SGHTA and FQGNSA. Trimming took off 7 bases at V and 0 bases at J, with 10 bases between the two ends. CDR3 protein: CASIVEFSYNEQFF. CDR3 bases: TGTGCCAGCATCGTGGAGTTCTCCTACAATGAGCAGTTCTTC.

V usage is TRBV11-2 and J usage is TRBJ1-3; D is uncertain. The CDR3 length is 12 residues. Germline V lookup: CDR1 SGHAT, CDR2 FQNNGV. V lost 5 bases to trimming and J lost 0 bases, with 2 bases between them. Here the CDR3 DNA reads TGTGCCAGCAGCCTCTCTGGAAACACCATATATTTT. It is translated as CASSLSGNTIYF.

The chain recombines TRBV7-8 with TRBJ1-2; D unresolved. This CDR3 is built from 16 residues. The V end was cut by 0 bases, the J end by 8 bases, with 19 bases between. From germline, CDR1 is SGHVS and CDR2 FQNEAQ. The CDR3 DNA follows: TGTGCCAGCAGCTTAGCGCAGGTTGACGTCCGCCGGGGCTACACCTTC. Translating gives CASSLAQVDVRRGYTF. Full variable domain (rest looked up from reference TRBV7-8 and TRBJ1-2): GAGVSQSPRYKVAKRGQDVALRCDPISGHVSLFWYQQALGQGPEFLTYFQNEAQLDKSGLPSDRFFAERPEGSVSTLKIQRTQQEDSAVYLCASSLAQVDVRRGYTFGSGTRLTVV.

The chain links TRBV5-4 to TRBJ2-5, with 9 bases aligning to TRBD2. Germline trimming cut 4 bases from V and 5 bases from J; bases unmatched to any gene: 15. The CDR3 has 17 residues. CDR1 is SGHNT and CDR2 is YYREEE in the germline V gene (reference sequence). The CDR3 DNA reads as TGTGCCAGCAGCCCCCAGAAAGGGCGGGGGGGTTCGGAGACCCAGTACTTC. Its translation is CASSPQKGRGGSETQYF.

The chain links TRBV28 to TRBJ1-5; weak D call: TRBD1 (5 bases). Germline assignment: CDR1 MDHEN and CDR2 SYDVKM. Trimming took off 3 bases at V and 7 bases at J, with 13 bases between the two ends. The CDR3 has 14 amino acids. The CDR3 sequence is CASSFDRRRQPQHF. CDR3 DNA sequence: TGTGCCAGCAGTTTTGACAGACGAAGACAGCCCCAGCATTTT.

The chain employs TRBV2 and TRBJ2-1, with 7 bases fitting TRBD2. Per germline, CDR1 SNHLY and CDR2 FYNNEI. V dropped 6 bases and J dropped 6; count of bases not matched to a gene: 8. The CDR3 runs 14 residues. CDR3 coding DNA: TGTGCCAGCAGAGGACTAGGCTTAGGCAATGAGCAGTTCTTC. This encodes CASRGLGLGNEQFF.

This clone has just one count. The chain has TRBV7-3 and TRBJ1-1; possible D gene TRBD1, 5 bases. With 5 bases removed from V and 0 bases from J, the gap between germline ends came to 7 bases. The germline V gene has CDR1 SGHTA and CDR2 FQGTGA. The CDR3 is 13 amino acids. As DNA, the CDR3 is TGTGCCAGCAGCCGACAGATGAACACTGAAGCTTTCTTT. Translating gives CASSRQMNTEAFF.

The rearrangement links TRBV5-1 to TRBJ1-2; 9 bases align to TRBD1. The germline V gene encodes CDR1 SGHRS and CDR2 YFSETQ. J lost 2 bases, V lost 4 bases, and 3 bases had no gene match. CDR3 size: 14 residues. The CDR3 nucleotides read TGCGCCAGCAGCACGGGACAGGGAAACTATGGCTACACCTTC. Its protein is CASSTGQGNYGYTF.

The rearrangement links TRBV5-1 to TRBJ1-1; D is unresolved. The germline V and J ends were trimmed by 0 bases and 9 bases, with 9 bases remaining between them. From germline, CDR1 is SGHRS and CDR2 YFSETQ. The CDR3 totals 12 residues. This CDR3 is CASSLENSKAFF. Written as DNA, the CDR3 is TGCGCCAGCAGCTTGGAAAACAGTAAAGCTTTCTTT. Together with reference TRBV5-1 and TRBJ1-1, the CDR3 gives the full variable domain: KAGVTQTPRYLIKTRGQQVTLSCSPISGHRSVSWYQQTPGQGLQFLFEYFSETQRNKGNFPGRFSGRQFSNSRSEMNVSTLELGDSALYLCASSLENSKAFFGQGTRLTVV.

The genes are TRBV5-8 and TRBJ2-2; TRBD1 might be the D (6 bases). V shed 4 bases and J shed 10 bases, with 11 bases lying between them. The germline V gene has CDR1 SGHTS and CDR2 YDEGEE. The CDR3 loop spans 12 amino acids. The CDR3 nucleotides are TGTGCCAGCAGCCGACAGGCGGAGGAGCTGTTTTTT. Amino acid sequence: CASSRQAEELFF.